A selection of T cell receptor beta chains follows, all from one sample in a study of regulatory T cells in long-lasting Graves disease. TCRdb re-called the multiplex PCR reads with MiXCR, one entry per CDR3 protein. The sample includes 300,000 or so distinct CDR3 sequences, about 19% of them seen just once. Sequencing was performed on peripheral blood mononuclear cells (PBMCs), taken when the disease was refractory, from a patient treated with antithyroid drugs. The source is a female donor with Graves disease. Both conserved end residues are part of each CDR3. Each record gives: J gene, clone size, V gene, D gene, CDR3 length, CDR3 protein, CDR3 DNA. The D gene is left open where the match is weak. Clone size is not always given. Where it is, it says once, few, many or a class for expanded clones.

J: TRBJ2-5
size: many
V: TRBV12-3/TRBV12-4
D: TRBD2
length: 20
CDR3: CASTLTPGTSGTGEQETQYF
DNA: TGTGCCAGCACTCTAACACCTGGGACTAGCGGGACTGGGGAGCAAGAGACCCAGTACTTC

J: TRBJ1-5
size: many
V: TRBV30
D: .
length: 14
CDR3: CASTQSGGNQPQHF
DNA: TGTGCCTCCACCCAAAGCGGGGGCAATCAGCCCCAGCATTTT

J: TRBJ2-7
size: many
V: TRBV11-2
D: .
length: 15
CDR3: CASSLERASSYEQYF
DNA: TGTGCCAGCAGCTTAGAACGGGCCAGCTCCTACGAGCAGTACTTC

J: TRBJ1-6
size: .
V: TRBV6-1
D: TRBD1
length: 18
CDR3: CASSTTPTGGSYNSPLHF
DNA: TGTGCCAGCAGTACTACCCCGACAGGGGGCTCCTATAATTCACCCCTCCACTTT

J: TRBJ2-6
size: .
V: TRBV6-9
D: .
length: 16
CDR3: CASSYLRQAGANVLTF
DNA: TGTGCCAGCAGTTACCTTAGACAGGCTGGGGCCAACGTCCTGACTTTC

J: TRBJ1-1
size: many
V: TRBV10-3
D: .
length: 18
CDR3: CAISGNSPLASMNTEAFF
DNA: TGTGCCATCAGCGGGAATTCCCCGCTTGCTTCAATGAACACTGAAGCTTTCTTT

J: TRBJ2-5
size: many
V: TRBV9
D: .
length: 16
CDR3: CASSVEPRAGQETQYF
DNA: TGTGCCAGCAGCGTAGAGCCTCGGGCGGGCCAAGAGACCCAGTACTTC

J: TRBJ1-1
size: few
V: TRBV4-1
D: .
length: 14
CDR3: CASSHVGANTEAFF
DNA: TGCGCCAGCAGCCACGTCGGGGCGAACACTGAAGCTTTCTTT

J: TRBJ1-5
size: few
V: TRBV5-1
D: .
length: 14
CDR3: CASSFKDSNQPQHF
DNA: TGCGCCAGCAGCTTCAAGGATAGCAATCAGCCCCAGCATTTT

J: TRBJ1-3
size: few
V: TRBV7-9
D: TRBD1
length: 15
CDR3: CASSLATGAGNTIYF
DNA: TGTGCCAGCAGCTTAGCCACAGGGGCTGGAAACACCATATATTTT

J: TRBJ2-7
size: many
V: TRBV11-2
D: .
length: 13
CDR3: CASSLSYLPEQYF
DNA: TGTGCCAGCAGCTTATCATACCTGCCCGAGCAGTACTTC

J: TRBJ1-5
size: .
V: TRBV10-3
D: TRBD1
length: 17
CDR3: CAISLDRDSGGNQPQHF
DNA: TGTGCCATCAGCCTCGATCGGGACAGCGGTGGCAATCAGCCCCAGCATTTT

J: TRBJ1-2
size: many
V: TRBV5-1
D: .
length: 15
CDR3: CASSLGTDGSYGYTF
DNA: TGCGCCAGCAGCTTGGGGACGGACGGAAGCTATGGCTACACCTTC

J: TRBJ1-2
size: few
V: TRBV9
D: TRBD1
length: 15
CDR3: CASSPQGALGYGYTF
DNA: TGTGCCAGCAGCCCACAGGGGGCCTTGGGCTATGGCTACACCTTC

J: TRBJ2-7
size: few
V: TRBV29-1
D: TRBD2
length: 15
CDR3: CSVPPVPGGRYEQYF
DNA: TGCAGCGTCCCCCCCGTACCGGGAGGGCGGTACGAGCAGTACTTC

J: TRBJ1-5
size: many
V: TRBV6-1
D: .
length: 12
CDR3: CASSREGQPQHF
DNA: TGTGCCAGCAGTCGGGAGGGTCAGCCCCAGCATTTT

J: TRBJ1-4
size: .
V: TRBV5-5
D: .
length: 13
CDR3: CASSLAGGEKLFF
DNA: TGTGCCAGCAGCTTGGCGGGCGGTGAAAAACTGTTTTTT

J: TRBJ2-7
size: many
V: TRBV30
D: .
length: 11
CDR3: CACTAAYEQYF
DNA: TGTGCCTGCACGGCAGCCTACGAGCAGTACTTC

J: TRBJ2-5
size: few
V: TRBV24-1
D: TRBD1
length: 13
CDR3: CATSDQGEETQYF
DNA: TGTGCCACCAGTGACCAGGGGGAAGAGACCCAGTACTTC

J: TRBJ2-2
size: .
V: TRBV4-1
D: .
length: 15
CDR3: CASSQDGGHTGELFF
DNA: TGCGCCAGCAGCCAAGATGGGGGGCATACCGGGGAGCTGTTTTTT

J: TRBJ2-7
size: .
V: TRBV4-1
D: .
length: 15
CDR3: CASSQGAGRPYEQYF
DNA: TGCGCCAGCAGCCAAGGGGCAGGGAGACCCTACGAGCAGTACTTC

J: TRBJ2-2
size: .
V: TRBV6-1
D: .
length: 15
CDR3: CASMGGLLNTGELFF
DNA: TGTGCCAGCATGGGGGGACTGCTGAACACCGGGGAGCTGTTTTTT

J: TRBJ2-7
size: few
V: TRBV10-2
D: .
length: 14
CDR3: CASSAGARTYGQYF
DNA: TGCGCCAGCAGTGCAGGGGCGCGAACCTACGGGCAGTACTTC

J: TRBJ2-2
size: few
V: TRBV20-1
D: .
length: 14
CDR3: CSAKTDANTGELFF
DNA: TGCAGTGCAAAGACAGACGCGAACACCGGGGAGCTGTTTTTT

J: TRBJ1-5
size: many
V: TRBV12-3/TRBV12-4
D: .
length: 14
CDR3: CASSDTGSIQPQHF
DNA: TGTGCCAGCAGCGATACAGGGTCGATTCAGCCCCAGCATTTT

J: TRBJ2-5
size: many
V: TRBV28
D: .
length: 16
CDR3: CASSRGPGGLQETQYF
DNA: TGTGCCAGCAGTCGTGGGCCGGGGGGCCTCCAAGAGACCCAGTACTTC

J: TRBJ2-2
size: few
V: TRBV30
D: .
length: 11
CDR3: CAWRFEGELFF
DNA: TGTGCCTGGAGGTTTGAGGGGGAGCTGTTTTTT

J: TRBJ1-6
size: .
V: TRBV3-1
D: TRBD1
length: 17
CDR3: CASSPNVGTGHNSPLHF
DNA: TGTGCCAGCAGCCCGAATGTCGGGACAGGGCATAATTCACCCCTCCACTTT

J: TRBJ1-1
size: few
V: TRBV3-1
D: .
length: 17
CDR3: CASSQDPADRRNTEAFF
DNA: TGTGCCAGCAGCCAAGACCCCGCCGACAGGAGGAACACTGAAGCTTTCTTT

J: TRBJ2-3
size: .
V: TRBV7-9
D: .
length: 14
CDR3: CASSGTESTDTQYF
DNA: TGTGCCAGCAGCGGGACCGAAAGCACAGATACGCAGTATTTT

J: TRBJ2-1
size: .
V: TRBV7-8
D: TRBD2
length: 17
CDR3: CASSSPLAGVIYNEQFF
DNA: TGTGCCAGCAGCTCACCTCTAGCGGGCGTTATCTACAATGAGCAGTTCTTC

J: TRBJ1-6
size: .
V: TRBV4-3
D: TRBD1
length: 17
CDR3: CASSYRAGTVTNSPLHF
DNA: TGCGCCAGCAGCTACCGGGCCGGGACAGTAACCAATTCACCCCTCCACTTT

J: TRBJ2-7
size: .
V: TRBV9
D: TRBD1
length: 16
CDR3: CASSVDERTGVSEQYF
DNA: TGTGCCAGCAGCGTAGATGAGCGGACAGGGGTATCCGAGCAGTACTTC

J: TRBJ1-5
size: many
V: TRBV12-3/TRBV12-4
D: .
length: 16
CDR3: CASSFGAVWSGQPQHF
DNA: TGTGCCAGCAGTTTCGGCGCAGTGTGGTCGGGCCAGCCCCAGCATTTT

J: TRBJ2-7
size: .
V: TRBV7-9
D: .
length: 14
CDR3: CASSLTASSYEQYF
DNA: TGTGCCAGCAGCTTGACAGCGTCATCCTACGAGCAGTACTTC

J: TRBJ1-2
size: .
V: TRBV27
D: .
length: 12
CDR3: CASGERGCGYTF
DNA: TGTGCCAGCGGAGAGAGGGGCTGTGGCTACACCTTC

J: TRBJ1-1
size: many
V: TRBV7-2
D: .
length: 13
CDR3: CASRLQGNTEAFF
DNA: TGTGCCAGCAGGCTACAGGGAAACACTGAAGCTTTCTTT